Presented here are 19 T cell receptor beta chains from one specimen sequenced in a study of cytomegalovirus exposure and HLA in healthy donors. The PCR contained 60 Vbeta and 13 Jbeta primers. Measured with immunoSEQ multiplex PCR; TCRdb has only the in-frame clones, and not every one. The repertoire holds fewer than 150,000 clones, around 80% seen once, with almost 7% in the top ten. The source material was PBMCs. These receptors came from a man aged 40-55 years in good health and CMV-seropositive.

The V and J genes are TRBV29-1 and TRBJ2-1, with 8 bases lining up with TRBD1. Germline V gives CDR1 SQVTM, CDR2 ANQGSEA. CDR3 length: 11 amino acids. The ends lost 7 bases at V and 10 bases at J; junction bases unmatched: 6. The CDR3 region is CSGLSGGEQFF. The DNA for the CDR3 is TGCAGCGGATTATCAGGGGGCGAGCAGTTCTTC.

This chain joins TRBV9 and TRBJ2-2; 9 bases fit TRBD1. Trimming at V came to 3 bases and at J to 3 bases, leaving 9 bases not matched to a gene. The CDR3 length is 17 residues. Germline CDR1 reads SGDLS; CDR2 reads YYNGEE. The CDR3 DNA reads TGTGCCAGCAGCGGACTAACAGGGGGCGCGTACACCGGGGAGCTGTTTTTT. This sequence encodes CASSGLTGGAYTGELFF.

The CDR3 sequence is CASSLRGETEAFF. The CDR3 DNA reads as TGCGCCAGCAGCTTGAGGGGTGAAACTGAAGCTTTCTTT. V usage is TRBV5-1 and J usage is TRBJ1-1; the D gene is possibly TRBD1 (5 bases). Germline CDR1 SGHRS, CDR2 YFSETQ. CDR3 length: 13 amino acids. V gave up 1 base and J gave up 5 bases, with 9 bases separating them.

The chain joins TRBV7-2 to TRBJ1-2; D uncertain. Germline V gene sequence: CDR1 SGHTA, CDR2 FQGNSA. Trimming cost V 2 bases and J 4 bases, with 14 bases left between them. The CDR3 is 15 residues long. The CDR3 coding sequence is TGTGCCAGCAGCTTAATGGCACCTCGGGGCTATGGCTACACCTTC. Its translation is CASSLMAPRGYGYTF.

This clone was picked up a small number of times. V usage is TRBV19 and J usage is TRBJ1-5, with D maybe TRBD1 (5 bases). The CDR3 is made up of 14 amino acids. Trimming took 8 bases from V and 3 from J, leaving 14 bases between them. CDR1 and CDR2 (germline): LNHDA, SQIVND (reference sequence). The DNA of the CDR3 is TGTGCCAGTTCCCGCAGGGAATCCAATCAGCCCCAGCATTTT. This translates into CASSRRESNQPQHF.

The chain has TRBV5-6 and TRBJ1-4; TRBD1 aligns across 9 bases. Trimming cost V 3 bases and J 0 bases; bases outside gene matches: 0. Germline V lookup: CDR1 SGHDT, CDR2 YYEEEE. The CDR3 is 15 amino acids. CDR3 region: CASSWTGATNEKLFF. For the CDR3, the DNA is TGTGCCAGCAGCTGGACAGGGGCAACTAATGAAAAACTGTTTTTT.

This sequence joins TRBV6-5 and TRBJ1-2; 7 nucleotides agree with TRBD1. CDR3 size: 15 residues. Germline V gives CDR1 MNHEY, CDR2 SVGAGI. Germline trimming cut 6 bases from V and 6 bases from J; bases unmatched to any gene: 13. The chain's CDR3 is CASRTIQGWENGYTF. The DNA for the CDR3 is TGTGCCAGCAGGACGATACAGGGGTGGGAAAATGGCTACACCTTC.

V and J are TRBV4-2 and TRBJ2-1; maybe TRBD2 (5 bases). This CDR3 contains 19 residues. From germline, CDR1 is LGHNA and CDR2 YNFKEQ. The ends were cut back, 0 bases at V and 0 bases at J, with 18 bases in the middle. The CDR3 sequence is CASSQDRLAEQSSYNEQFF. The CDR3 bases are TGTGCCAGCAGCCAAGATCGGCTAGCCGAACAGAGCTCCTACAATGAGCAGTTCTTC.

The chain couples TRBV18 to TRBJ1-1; TRBD1 might be the D (5 bases). V shed 6 bases and J shed 4 bases, with 15 bases lying between them. The V gene's germline CDR1 is KGHSH and CDR2 LQKENI. The length of the CDR3 is 14 residues. CDR3 sequence: CASSPAGGGTEAFF. DNA for the CDR3: TGTGCCAGCTCCCCTGCGGGGGGAGGCACTGAAGCTTTCTTT.

The chain employs TRBV7-6 and TRBJ2-5; 7 bases align to TRBD1. The CDR3 is made up of 15 amino acids. The V segment lost 2 bases and the J segment 4 bases; nucleotides outside the gene matches: 7. Germline V lookup: CDR1 SGHVS, CDR2 FNYEAQ. DNA for the CDR3: TGTGCCAGCAGCTTAAAGGGACAGCAAATAGAGACCCAGTACTTC. Translating gives CASSLKGQQIETQYF.

The chain has TRBV12-5 and TRBJ1-5; D is unclear. The germline V and J ends were trimmed by 0 bases and 1 base, with 4 bases remaining between them. The germline CDR1 and CDR2 sequences are LGHNT and FRNRAP. The CDR3 sequence is 14 residues long. The CDR3 loop reads CASGLVGSNQPQHF. CDR3 nucleotide sequence: TGTGCTAGTGGTTTGGTTGGCAGCAATCAGCCCCAGCATTTT. Combining the CDR3 with reference TRBV12-5 and TRBJ1-5 gives the whole variable domain DARVTQTPRHKVTEMGQEVTMRCQPILGHNTVFWYRQTMMQGLELLAYFRNRAPLDDSGMPKDRFSAEMPDATLATLKIQPSEPRDSAVYFCASGLVGSNQPQHFGDGTRLSIL.

The chain has TRBV30 and TRBJ1-1; the D gene is possibly TRBD1 (6 bases). V lost 1 base, J lost 1 base, and 7 bases lay in between. CDR1 and CDR2 from the germline V gene are GTSNPN and SVGIG (reference sequence). The length of the CDR3 is 13 residues. The CDR3 DNA follows: TGTGCCTGGAGTGAACAGGGGAACACTGAAGCTTTCTTT. This encodes CAWSEQGNTEAFF.

This clone appeared once. This likely stems from a read error, as it lies one base from a far larger clone. The V and J genes are TRBV7-9 and TRBJ1-1; 10 bases line up with TRBD1. Germline assignment: CDR1 SEHNR and CDR2 FQNEAQ (reference sequence). V trimming: 5 bases; J trimming: 4 bases; junction bases outside the gene matches: 1. This CDR3 is built from 13 residues. CDR3 sequence reads: CASSRTGGTEAFF. The CDR3 DNA is TGTGCCAGCAGCAGGACAGGGGGCACTGAAGCTTTCTTT.

The chain is built from TRBV30 and TRBJ1-5, with 8 bases fitting TRBD1. The CDR3 spans 14 residues. The germline gives CDR1 GTSNPN, CDR2 SVGIG (reference sequence). V gave up 2 bases and J gave up 6 bases; unmatched junction bases: 6. CDR3 nucleotides: TGTGCCTGGAGTCAGCAGGGGGCTCGTCAGCCCCAGCATTTT. Translation: CAWSQQGARQPQHF.

CDR3 region: CASTILGGGDEQYF. In nucleotides, the CDR3 is TGTGCCAGCACCATTTTAGGCGGCGGGGACGAGCAGTACTTC. The chain employs TRBV27 and TRBJ2-7; D might be TRBD2 (6 bases). The V gene's germline CDR1 is MNHEY and CDR2 SMNVEV (reference sequence). The germline V and J ends were trimmed by 7 bases and 5 bases, with 18 bases remaining between them. The CDR3 totals 14 residues.

This clone turned up a few times. CDR3 sequence (DNA): TGTGCCAGCAGCCTCGGGACAGGGGGGGGAAATAATGAAAAACTGTTTTTT. It yields the protein CASSLGTGGGNNEKLFF. The J gene is TRBJ1-4, the V gene TRBV4-2; 11 positions match TRBD1. This CDR3 is built from 17 residues. V lost 4 bases, J lost 4 bases, and 8 bases stayed unmatched. The germline V gene encodes CDR1 LGHNA and CDR2 YNFKEQ.

On this clone itself: The same CDR3 is also encoded by other DNA sequences in this sample. The CDR3 protein is CASSLAGASTDTQYF. The CDR3 region has the DNA TGCGCCAGCAGCTTGGCCGGTGCTAGCACAGATACGCAGTATTTT. The chain is built from TRBV5-1 and TRBJ2-3; unclear D gene. The CDR3 is 15 amino acids. Deletions cut 0 bases from V and 0 bases from J, with 8 bases between. Germline CDR1 is SGHRS and CDR2 is YFSETQ.

The chain links TRBV19 to TRBJ1-4; the match to TRBD1 covers 7 bases. CDR1 LNHDA and CDR2 SQIVND come from the germline V gene (reference sequence). This CDR3 spans 13 amino acids. Losses at the gene ends were 3 bases for V and 17 bases for J; bases not matched to a gene: 12. CDR3: CASSIPGQWRAFF. The CDR3 nucleotides read TGTGCCAGTAGTATTCCGGGACAGTGGAGGGCTTTTTTT.

The chain recombines TRBV6-6 with TRBJ1-1; the D is unclear. Germline V CDR1 and CDR2: MNHNY, SVGAGI (reference sequence). The CDR3 totals 11 residues. V lost 6 bases and J lost 7, with 9 bases in between. Written as DNA, the CDR3 is TGTGCCAGCAGCCACGGACTTGAAGCTTTCTTT. Residues: CASSHGLEAFF.